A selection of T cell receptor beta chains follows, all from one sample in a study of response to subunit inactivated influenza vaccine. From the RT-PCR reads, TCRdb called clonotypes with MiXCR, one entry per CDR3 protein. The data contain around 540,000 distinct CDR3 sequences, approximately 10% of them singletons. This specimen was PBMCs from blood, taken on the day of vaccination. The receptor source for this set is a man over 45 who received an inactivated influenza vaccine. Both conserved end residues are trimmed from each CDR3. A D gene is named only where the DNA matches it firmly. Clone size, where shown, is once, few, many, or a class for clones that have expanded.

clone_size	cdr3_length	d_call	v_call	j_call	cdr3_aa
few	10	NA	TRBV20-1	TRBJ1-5	SAREGDQPQH
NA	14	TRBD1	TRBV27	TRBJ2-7	ASRMRPGQSSYEQY
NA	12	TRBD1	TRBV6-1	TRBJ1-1	ASSNTGVNTEAF
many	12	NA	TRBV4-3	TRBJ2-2	ASSQDRNTGELF
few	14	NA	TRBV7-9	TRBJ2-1	ASSPHGQGWYNEQF
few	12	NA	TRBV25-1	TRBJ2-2	ASSNDNSAGELF
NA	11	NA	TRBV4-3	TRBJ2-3	ASSSRPTDTQY
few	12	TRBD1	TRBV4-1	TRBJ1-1	ASSFRDRGPEAF
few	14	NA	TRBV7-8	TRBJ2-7	ASSFWARGSSYEQY
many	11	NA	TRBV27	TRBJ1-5	ASSFSGGQPQH
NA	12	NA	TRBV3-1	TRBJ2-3	ASSQTVSGGTQY
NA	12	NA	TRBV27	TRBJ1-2	ASSLYEGDYGYT
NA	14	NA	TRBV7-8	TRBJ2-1	ASSLSLTGTYNEQF
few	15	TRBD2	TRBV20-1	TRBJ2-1	SARGLAGAPGYNEQF
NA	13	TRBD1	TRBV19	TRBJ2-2	ASRRGQGHTGELF
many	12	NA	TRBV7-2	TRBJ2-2	ASSFTLYGGELF
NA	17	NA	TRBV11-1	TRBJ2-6	ASSPRLGSGERRANVLT
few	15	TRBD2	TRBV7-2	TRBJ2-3	ASTPTGLAGGVVTQY
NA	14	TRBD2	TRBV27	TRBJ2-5	ASSLYGGGFWETQY
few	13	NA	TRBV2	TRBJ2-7	ASSEASSSSYEQY
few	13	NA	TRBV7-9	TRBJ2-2	ASRRGGGNTGELF
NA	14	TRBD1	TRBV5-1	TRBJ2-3	ASSLTGTGRSDTQY
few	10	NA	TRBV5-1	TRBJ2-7	ASSYGQSEQY
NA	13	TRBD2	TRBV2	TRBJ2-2	ASSVTSGNTGELF
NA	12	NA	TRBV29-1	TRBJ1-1	SVVETAMNTEAF
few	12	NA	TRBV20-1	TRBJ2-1	SARSSARNNEQF
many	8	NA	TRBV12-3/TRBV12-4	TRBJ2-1	ASSLLEQF
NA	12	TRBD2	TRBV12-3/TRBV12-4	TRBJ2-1	ASRKRGANNEQF
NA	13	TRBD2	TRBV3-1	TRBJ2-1	ASSPASGMYNEQF
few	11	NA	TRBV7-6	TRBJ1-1	ASSPRLDTEAF
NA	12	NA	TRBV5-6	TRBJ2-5	ASSFLGNQETQY
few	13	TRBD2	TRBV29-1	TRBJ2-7	SVEESASGRDEQY
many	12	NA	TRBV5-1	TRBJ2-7	ASSVSGQTYEQY
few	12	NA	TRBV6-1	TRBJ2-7	ASSPPGVSYEQY
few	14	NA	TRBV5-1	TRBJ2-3	ASSLGGGLSTDTQY
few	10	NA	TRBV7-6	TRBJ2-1	ASSPQEYEQF
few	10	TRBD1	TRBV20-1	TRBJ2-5	SAQDREETQY
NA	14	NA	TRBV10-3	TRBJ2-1	AISPWADSRYNEQF
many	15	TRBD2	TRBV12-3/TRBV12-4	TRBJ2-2	ASSLGSASGSFGELF
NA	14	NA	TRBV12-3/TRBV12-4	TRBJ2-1	ASRSTGTMTYNEQF
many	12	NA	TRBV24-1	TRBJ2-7	ATSDHRSSYEQY
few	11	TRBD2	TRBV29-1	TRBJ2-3	SVGQRGGDTQY
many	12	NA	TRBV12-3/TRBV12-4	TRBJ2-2	ASSPRLVGGELF
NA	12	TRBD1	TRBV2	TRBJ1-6	ASSEGQGGSPLH
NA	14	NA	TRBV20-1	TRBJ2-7	SAFSGGALSLQEQY
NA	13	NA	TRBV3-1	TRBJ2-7	ASSQDNRFSYEQY
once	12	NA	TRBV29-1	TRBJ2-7	SVEGGGPNYEQY
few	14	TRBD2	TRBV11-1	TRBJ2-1	ASSLGEREWYNEQF
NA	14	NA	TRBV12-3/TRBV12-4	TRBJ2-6	ASSLGWGVGANVLT
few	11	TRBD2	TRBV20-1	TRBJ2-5	SAREGGKETQY
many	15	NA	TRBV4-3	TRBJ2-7	ASSQDRAEITSYEQY
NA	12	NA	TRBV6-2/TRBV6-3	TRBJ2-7	ASSPAWGVHEQY
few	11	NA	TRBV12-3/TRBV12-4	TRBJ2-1	ASSFQGDNEQF
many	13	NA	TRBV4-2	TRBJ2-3	ASSQGSGSTDTQY